Each of the 31 T cell receptor beta chains below was sequenced from the same sample in a study of T-cell reconstitution after alpha-beta-depleted transplantation in children. Using unique molecular identifiers, the investigators prepared the TCRbeta library. TCRdb ran MiXCR on the PCR reads and lists one entry per CDR3 protein. The table has under 300,000 distinct CDR3 sequences, about 9.9% seen once. The sequenced sample was peripheral blood, obtained 180 days after TCRalphabeta/CD19-depleted stem cell transplant. The receptors stem from a male patient aged 2 to 9 who had a stem cell transplant for chronic granulomatous disease, so the T cells may come from the graft donor.

This clonotype was detected only a few times. This sequence joins TRBV3-1 and TRBJ2-1; a weak D match, TRBD2 (6 bases). Germline CDR1 is LGHDT and CDR2 is YNNKEL (reference sequence). The V gene lost 0 bases and the J gene lost 8 bases, with 14 bases spanning the gap. The CDR3 has 15 residues. Here the CDR3 DNA reads TGTGCCAGCAGCCAAGATCCAGGAGGGGCGTATGAGCAGTTCTTC. It encodes CASSQDPGGAYEQFF.

This clonotype has only a few counts. The gene calls are TRBV7-8 and TRBJ2-6; D call uncertain. Germline CDR1 is SGHVS and CDR2 is FQNEAQ. V was pared by 4 bases and J by 0 bases, with 10 bases between. CDR3 length: 16 amino acids. The chain's CDR3 is CASSYDRTSGANVLTF. DNA of the CDR3: TGTGCCAGCAGCTACGATAGAACCTCTGGGGCCAACGTCCTGACTTTC.

This clonotype was counted many times. The chain has TRBV27 and TRBJ2-3; D perhaps matches TRBD1 (6 bases). The CDR3 has 17 amino acids. Per the germline V gene, CDR1 is MNHEY and CDR2 is SMNVEV (reference sequence). V was shortened by 2 bases and J by 3 bases, with 18 bases between the two germline ends. In DNA, the CDR3 is TGTGCCAGCAGTTTAGGTGCTGGGGGCGAAATTACAGATACGCAGTATTTT. It is translated as CASSLGAGGEITDTQYF.

The genes are TRBV3-1 and TRBJ2-1, with D possibly matching TRBD2 (6 bases). Germline V gene data show CDR1 as LGHDT and CDR2 as YNNKEL (reference sequence). V dropped 11 bases and J dropped 10 bases, with 33 bases sitting between them. This CDR3 spans 17 amino acids. This CDR3 is CASSKQVPGGPKDEQFF. The CDR3, as DNA: TGTGCCTCCTCCAAGCAGGTCCCCGGAGGGCCAAAAGACGAGCAGTTCTTC.

In this sample, this clonotype turned up many times. The gene calls are TRBV7-2 and TRBJ1-6, with a weak D call TRBD1 (5 bases). Per the germline V gene, CDR1 is SGHTA and CDR2 is FQGNSA. V dropped 2 bases and J dropped 0 bases, with 8 bases sitting between them. CDR3 length: 16 residues. This chain's CDR3 is CASSLIRVSYNSPLHF. DNA for the CDR3: TGTGCCAGCAGCTTAATCAGGGTCTCCTATAATTCACCCCTCCACTTT.

The table lists this clonotype with many counts. The chain employs TRBV7-6 and TRBJ2-7, with D perhaps matching TRBD1 (6 bases). The CDR3 consists of 15 residues. The V gene lost 4 bases and the J gene lost 0 bases, with 13 bases spanning the gap. Germline lookup yields CDR1 SGHVS and CDR2 FNYEAQ. The CDR3 DNA reads TGTGCCAGCAGCTCAGGGGCCGTGAGCTCCTACGAGCAGTACTTC. Translated: CASSSGAVSSYEQYF.

This clonotype was detected ten times or more. CDR3 DNA: TGTGCCAGCAGCTCCCCTCTGGAGGCAGGACTTAACACCGGGGAGCTGTTTTTT. It specifies CASSSPLEAGLNTGELFF. This chain joins TRBV9 and TRBJ2-2; D possibly corresponds to TRBD2 (5 bases). This CDR3 has 18 amino acids. CDR1 is SGDLS, CDR2 YYNGEE, per germline. V was cut by 4 bases and J by 2 bases, with 21 bases left in between.

This clonotype was detected many times. This sequence joins TRBV20-1 and TRBJ2-3; D uncertain. Looked up from germline, CDR1 is DFQATT and CDR2 is SNEGSKA (reference sequence). The CDR3 loop spans 12 amino acids. V dropped 5 bases and J dropped 2 bases, with 8 bases sitting between them. The CDR3 bases are TGCAGTGCTCACCCCTCCACAGATACGCAGTATTTT. Translated, it gives CSAHPSTDTQYF.

This clonotype has a count of ten or more. V gene TRBV7-2 combines with J gene TRBJ2-1; unclear D gene. The germline V and J ends were trimmed by 1 base and 4 bases, with 5 bases remaining between them. The CDR3 loop spans 13 amino acids. The germline CDR1 and CDR2 sequences are SGHTA and FQGNSA. CDR3 protein: CASSLEPYNEQFF. CDR3 bases: TGTGCCAGCAGCTTAGAACCGTACAATGAGCAGTTCTTC.

Many counts were recorded for this clonotype. The V call is TRBV19, the J call TRBJ2-7; 11 nucleotides line up with TRBD2. J was trimmed by 4 bases and V by 6 bases; bases with no gene match: 11. The CDR3 is 16 residues long. Germline lookup yields CDR1 LNHDA and CDR2 SQIVND (reference sequence). In DNA form, the CDR3 reads TGTGCCAGTAGGAACCCCTCCGGGACTAGCGGATACGAGCAGTACTTC. It encodes CASRNPSGTSGYEQYF.

This clonotype was found many times. The rearrangement links TRBV15 to TRBJ2-4; TRBD2 is a possible D gene (6 bases). Trimming left V 6 bases short and J 4 bases short, with 16 bases between. The CDR3 runs 15 residues. CDR1 and CDR2 (germline): LNHNV, YYDKDF (reference sequence). CDR3 loop: CATSSGGAAKNIQYF. CDR3 in DNA: TGTGCCACCAGTTCCGGAGGGGCAGCTAAAAACATTCAGTACTTC.

This clonotype was seen repeatedly, ten times or more. The V and J genes are TRBV7-2 and TRBJ2-5, with unresolved D. The V gene lost 3 bases and the J gene lost 4 bases, with 12 bases spanning the gap. CDR1 is SGHTA, CDR2 FQGNSA, per germline. The CDR3 contains 14 residues. The CDR3 coding sequence is TGTGCCAGCAGCTTTGGAACTCGGGTAGAGACCCAGTACTTC. This sequence encodes CASSFGTRVETQYF.

V usage is TRBV19 and J usage is TRBJ2-3; D is ambiguous. V shed 10 bases and J shed 2 bases, with 13 bases lying between them. Looked up from germline, CDR1 is LNHDA and CDR2 is SQIVND (reference sequence). The CDR3 totals 13 residues. DNA for the CDR3: TGTGCCACTTCGGTACGGTCCACAGATACGCAGTATTTT. Translation gives CATSVRSTDTQYF.

In this sample, this clonotype turned up many times. The V call is TRBV20-1, the J call TRBJ1-2; 7 nucleotides align to TRBD1. The CDR3 totals 13 residues. CDR1 and CDR2 from the germline V gene are DFQATT and SNEGSKA (reference sequence). Trimming took 1 base from V and 4 from J; bases not matched to a gene: 3. The CDR3 region is CSARADRVYGYTF. CDR3 in DNA: TGCAGTGCTAGAGCTGACAGGGTCTATGGCTACACCTTC.

The CDR3, as DNA: TGCGCCAGCAGCCCACGGAGGGGGAGGGCCTTGTACGAGCAGTACTTC. Translated, it gives CASSPRRGRALYEQYF. The chain joins TRBV4-1 to TRBJ2-7; D may be TRBD2 (7 bases). V lost 4 bases and J 4 bases, leaving 20 bases between the germline ends. CDR1 MGHRA and CDR2 YSYEKL come from the germline V gene. The CDR3 runs 16 residues.

This clonotype was counted many times. The V call is TRBV5-1, the J call TRBJ2-2; D may be TRBD1 (5 bases). This CDR3 comprises 14 residues. Germline V gene lookup returns CDR1 SGHRS and CDR2 YFSETQ. Trimming took 4 bases from V and 7 from J, leaving 14 bases between them. CDR3 DNA sequence: TGCGCCAGCAGCCTCACCACGACAGTCGGGGAGCTGTTTTTT. Protein: CASSLTTTVGELFF.

V and J are TRBV7-9 and TRBJ2-7; possible D gene TRBD2, 6 bases. Germline V CDR1 and CDR2: SEHNR, FQNEAQ (reference sequence). V lost 5 bases, J lost 0 bases, and 14 bases lay in between. This CDR3 is built from 15 residues. CDR3 region: CASSPGLLSSYEQYF. DNA of the CDR3: TGTGCCAGCAGCCCCGGACTACTAAGCTCCTACGAGCAGTACTTC.

This clonotype was counted ten times or more. This sequence joins TRBV6-1 and TRBJ2-2; D possibly corresponds to TRBD1 (6 bases). V lost 2 bases and J lost 6, with 16 bases in between. This CDR3 has 16 residues. Germline loops: CDR1 MNHNS, CDR2 SASEGT. CDR3 sequence: CASSEIGTQIAGELFF. The CDR3 DNA sequence: TGTGCCAGCAGTGAAATTGGGACACAAATTGCCGGGGAGCTGTTTTTT.

In its sample, this clonotype was seen many times. The chain uses TRBV25-1 and TRBJ2-1; 11 positions match TRBD1. The CDR3 length is 14 residues. The trim removed 4 bases at V and 8 bases at J, leaving 4 bases unmatched. The germline gives CDR1 MGHDK, CDR2 SYGVNS. The CDR3 loop reads CASSGRTGGHEQFF. The CDR3 DNA follows: TGTGCCAGCAGTGGGCGGACAGGGGGCCATGAGCAGTTCTTC.

This clonotype was observed many times. The J gene is TRBJ2-7, the V gene TRBV20-1, with 7 nucleotides matching TRBD1. CDR3 length equals 13 residues. Germline V gene data show CDR1 as DFQATT and CDR2 as SNEGSKA (reference sequence). Trimming took 4 bases from V and 6 from J; bases not matched to a gene: 9. CDR3 coding DNA: TGCAGTGCTACCATTAGGACAGGAGGCGAGCAGTACTTC. Amino acid sequence: CSATIRTGGEQYF.

For this clonotype: A much more abundant neighbour one base away suggests this may be a read error. The CDR3 loop is CASSRDTGGYNEQFF. The DNA for the CDR3 is TGTGCCTCCAGCAGAGATACAGGGGGCTACAATGAGCAGTTCTTC. The gene calls are TRBV15 and TRBJ2-1, with 8 bases lining up with TRBD1. In germline, CDR1 is LNHNV, CDR2 YYDKDF (reference sequence). The CDR3 runs to 15 residues.

This clonotype came up many times. CDR3 in amino acids: CASSFDRGRNEQYF. The CDR3 nucleotides read TGTGCCAGCAGCTTTGACAGGGGGAGGAACGAGCAGTACTTC. The chain uses TRBV5-6 and TRBJ2-7; 9 nucleotides agree with TRBD1. V gave up 2 bases and J gave up 5 bases; unmatched junction bases: 5. This CDR3 is built from 14 residues. In germline, CDR1 is SGHDT, CDR2 YYEEEE. The variable domain in full, completed from reference TRBV5-6 and TRBJ2-7, reads DAGVTQSPTHLIKTRGQQVTLRCSPKSGHDTVSWYQQALGQGPQFIFQYYEEEERQRGNFPDRFSGHQFPNYSSELNVNALLLGDSALYLCASSFDRGRNEQYFGPGTRLTVT.

This clonotype was observed at least ten times. This chain uses TRBV5-6 with TRBJ2-5; perhaps TRBD2 as D (6 bases). The germline CDR1 and CDR2 sequences are SGHDT and YYEEEE. V was trimmed by 1 base and J by 1 base, leaving 23 bases between them. The CDR3 is made up of 19 amino acids. CDR3 in amino acids: CASSLLIAAEGPVQETQYF. The CDR3 bases are TGTGCCAGCAGCTTGTTAATCGCGGCGGAGGGGCCGGTCCAAGAGACCCAGTACTTC.

The chain links TRBV6-2 or TRBV6-3 to TRBJ2-7; unclear D gene. Germline V gene sequence: CDR1 MNHEY, CDR2 SVGEGT. The V gene lost 0 bases and the J gene lost 5 bases, with 5 bases spanning the gap. CDR3 size: 12 residues. The CDR3 loop is CASSYSTDEQYF. The DNA for the CDR3 is TGTGCCAGCAGTTACTCGACTGACGAGCAGTACTTC.

As to this clonotype: A much bigger clone sits one base away, suggesting this may be a read error. For the CDR3, the DNA is TGCGCCAGCAGCCAAGATACCTTCCAATCGGACAATGAGCAGTTCTTC. Translated, it gives CASSQDTFQSDNEQFF. The chain joins TRBV4-1 to TRBJ2-1; no firm D call. The CDR3 totals 16 residues. Germline CDR1 and CDR2: MGHRA and YSYEKL. Trimming took off 0 bases at V and 5 bases at J, with 14 bases between the two ends.

This clonotype was seen repeatedly, ten times or more. V and J are TRBV6-2 or TRBV6-3 and TRBJ2-1; D is possibly TRBD2 (6 bases). CDR3 length: 16 residues. The V gene's germline CDR1 is MNHEY and CDR2 SVGEGT. Deletions cut 1 base from V and 4 bases from J, with 14 bases between. For the CDR3, the DNA is TGTGCCAGCAGTTACTTTGTTCGGGAGCCATACAATGAGCAGTTCTTC. Translation: CASSYFVREPYNEQFF.

This clonotype has just one count. The chain carries TRBV27 and TRBJ2-5; D perhaps matches TRBD1 (5 bases). V was cut by 2 bases and J by 2 bases, with 9 bases left in between. The CDR3 spans 14 residues. Per the germline V gene, CDR1 is MNHEY and CDR2 is SMNVEV (reference sequence). DNA for the CDR3: TGTGCCAGCAGTTTAGGGGCAGGTCAAGAGACCCAGTACTTC. Translation gives CASSLGAGQETQYF.

This clonotype has ten or more counts. The chain combines TRBV9 with TRBJ2-1, with 10 bases matching TRBD2. The V segment lost 0 bases and the J segment 8 bases; nucleotides outside the gene matches: 14. This CDR3 region has 18 residues. Germline V gene lookup returns CDR1 SGDLS and CDR2 YYNGEE. The DNA for the CDR3 is TGTGCCAGCAGCGTAGAGGGGGCTAGCGGGGGCCCCGGGGATGAGCAGTTCTTC. As protein: CASSVEGASGGPGDEQFF.

This clonotype was observed at least ten times. The chain combines TRBV20-1 with TRBJ2-6; D is possibly TRBD2 (5 bases). Germline V gene sequence: CDR1 DFQATT, CDR2 SNEGSKA (reference sequence). Trimming stripped 2 bases from V and 0 bases from J, with 11 bases between. The CDR3 runs to 16 residues. DNA of the CDR3: TGCAGTGCTAGAATAAGCGGAAGCTCTGGGGCCAACGTCCTGACTTTC. It specifies CSARISGSSGANVLTF.

This clonotype was seen at least ten times. The chain is built from TRBV6-5 and TRBJ2-6; D not resolved. Germline loops: CDR1 MNHEY, CDR2 SVGAGI. Between the trimmed V and J ends, which lost 0 bases and 0 bases, there was a span of 12 bases. The CDR3 has 18 residues. The CDR3 is CASSYSAIAVSGANVLTF. The CDR3 DNA reads TGTGCCAGCAGTTACTCCGCGATCGCGGTCTCTGGGGCCAACGTCCTGACTTTC.

In this sample, this clonotype turned up many times. The J gene is TRBJ1-4, the V gene TRBV20-1; perhaps TRBD1 as D (6 bases). There are 14 residues in the CDR3. Germline assignment: CDR1 DFQATT and CDR2 SNEGSKA (reference sequence). The germline V and J ends were trimmed by 0 bases and 7 bases, with 12 bases remaining between them. The CDR3 protein is CSARDDRGGEKLFF. CDR3 DNA: TGCAGTGCTAGAGATGATCGAGGGGGTGAAAAACTGTTTTTT.